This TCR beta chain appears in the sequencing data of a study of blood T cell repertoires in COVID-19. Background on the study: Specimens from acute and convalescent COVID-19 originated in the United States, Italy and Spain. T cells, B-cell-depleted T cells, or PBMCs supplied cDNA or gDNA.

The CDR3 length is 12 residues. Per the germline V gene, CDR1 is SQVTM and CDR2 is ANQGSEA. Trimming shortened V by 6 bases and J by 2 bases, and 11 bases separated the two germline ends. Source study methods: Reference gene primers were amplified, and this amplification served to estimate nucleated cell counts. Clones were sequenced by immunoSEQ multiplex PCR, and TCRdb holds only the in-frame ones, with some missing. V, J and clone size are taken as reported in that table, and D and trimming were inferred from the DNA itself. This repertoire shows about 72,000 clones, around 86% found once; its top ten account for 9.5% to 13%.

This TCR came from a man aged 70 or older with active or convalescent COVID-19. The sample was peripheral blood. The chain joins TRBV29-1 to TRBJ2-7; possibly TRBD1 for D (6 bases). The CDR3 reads CSVNDRTYEQYF. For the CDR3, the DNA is TGCAGCGTCAATGACAGGACCTACGAGCAGTACTTC.